A selection of T cell receptor beta chains follows, all from one sample in a study of T cells after somatic rescue of genetic block. Here immunoSEQ multiplex PCR was the method, and the copy in TCRdb shows in-frame clones only, minus some. The sample contains approximately 70,000 clones, just over 90% of which appear only once. The specimen was peripheral blood mononuclear cells (PBMCs). The origin of the receptors is a man aged 25-45 years. Each CDR3 is given without its conserved first and last residue. Where a row states a size, it is once, few, many or the class of an expanded clone; other rows omit it.

clone size | CDR3 length | V gene | CDR3 protein
. | 12 | TRBV30 | AWSARVTGNTIY
once | 11 | TRBV15 | ATSRDPLWDAF
. | 13 | TRBV7-8 | ASSDRRVLKNIQY
. | 12 | TRBV11-2 | ASSPGLGGYEQY
. | 12 | TRBV9 | ASSVFGAGETQY
. | 13 | TRBV5-1 | ASSLDGQLNQPQH
. | 13 | TRBV7-2 | ASSSRDYPYGTQY
. | 10 | TRBV6-1 | ASSEGQDTQY
. | 12 | TRBV5-1 | ASSPGQQNTEAF
. | 12 | TRBV6-5 | ASSYQGQADTQY
. | 11 | TRBV9 | ASSGVNNYGYT
. | 13 | TRBV6-5 | ASSSGLAVRETQY
. | 13 | TRBV7-3 | ASSLTGRATDTQY
. | 14 | TRBV4-2 | ASSHAGDGGRETQY
. | 13 | TRBV6-1 | ASSEGESPSNTIY
. | 16 | TRBV15 | ATSPAGTGGSSLYGYT
. | 11 | TRBV2 | ASTLWPGTEAF
. | 16 | TRBV19 | ASSIVGDRLSGANVLT
. | 13 | TRBV21-1 | ASSIGGSFQETQY
. | 12 | TRBV30 | AWGITRYRSPLH
. | 11 | TRBV6-6 | ASSSAVGDEQF
. | 13 | TRBV28 | ASSFYTTTNEKLF
. | 12 | TRBV13 | ASSLGTRYYEQY
. | 14 | TRBV6-6 | ASRTGLAGDTDTQY
. | 12 | TRBV18 | ASSPKAGETEAF
once | 13 | TRBV7-9 | ASSAVGGRLYGYT
. | 11 | TRBV2 | ASTSGGIYEQY
. | 15 | TRBV7-9 | ASSPRVWDRRIYEQY
. | 12 | TRBV28 | ASRDGASTDTQY
. | 12 | TRBV9 | ASSVRGITDTQY
once | 10 | TRBV5-6 | ASSLSEGQAF
once | 11 | TRBV6-5 | ASRDRGEDTQY
. | 13 | TRBV11-2 | ASRPSGSLAGELF
. | 13 | TRBV19 | ASRPGQSSYNEQF
. | 14 | TRBV9 | ASSVPQGPSYYEQY